This TCR beta chain is drawn from a study of CD8 T cells in ankylosing spondylitis. Germline V gene lookup returns CDR1 PRHDT and CDR2 FYEKMQ (reference sequence). V dropped 5 bases and J dropped 3; count of bases not matched to a gene: 9. The CDR3 runs 16 residues. Each CDR3 protein is one row after TCRdb ran MiXCR on the 5' RACE reads. The sample includes about 160,000 distinct CDR3 sequences, around 9.6% of them seen just once. The clonotype comes from a female donor with ankylosing spondylitis or in good health (not recorded which). Sequenced input: blood, either unsorted or a sorted T cell fraction (not recorded which). The chain combines TRBV13 with TRBJ1-2; 10 bases agree with TRBD1. CDR3 bases: TGTGCCAGCAGCACCGAGGGACAGGGGCGTGACTATGGCTACACCTTC. This translates into CASSTEGQGRDYGYTF.